This paragraph reports one T cell receptor (beta chain). Its antigen remains unknown. This sample was included in a study of CXCR3-negative and CXCR3-positive naive CD8 T cells. Whole-study findings and limits: Naive cells that were CXCR3-positive had more hydrophobic TRB CDR3s (compared with CXCR3-negative naive cells).

Researchers prepared the TRB cDNA libraries using 5' RACE with UMI labels. No DNA is given; TCRdb re-called the 5' RACE reads and lists each CDR3 protein once. The data show approximately 130,000 distinct CDR3 sequences, and the top ten clones hold about 0.37%. The TCR comes from a human donor in good health. Some clones in this sample may be carry-over from other donors' samples. Material: naive CXCR3+ CD8+ T cells from blood. The subset denotes: CD45RO-CCR7+CD27+CD95- naive CD8+ T cells expressing CXCR3 (TNR3+).

The CDR3 spells CASSEARGGRDQPQHF. This chain joins TRBV2 and TRBJ1-5; TCRdb's assignment of TRBD1 cannot be checked, as there is no DNA. Germline loops: CDR1 SNHLY, CDR2 FYNNEI. The CDR3 covers 16 residues.